The 21 T cell receptor beta chains below all came from one sample that was sequenced in a study of response to subunit inactivated influenza vaccine. TCRdb recomputed calls from the RT-PCR reads with MiXCR, one row per CDR3 protein. The table lists under 750,000 distinct CDR3 sequences, roughly 10% of them singletons. Sequenced here: PBMCs from blood, sampled on the day of vaccination. These receptors came from a man aged 50-59 years who received an inactivated influenza vaccine.

This clonotype has only a few counts. This chain uses TRBV19 with TRBJ1-5; 8 nucleotides line up with TRBD1. V was clipped by 3 bases and J by 4 bases; unmatched bases: 5. CDR1 is LNHDA, CDR2 SQIVND, per germline (reference sequence). The CDR3 covers 15 residues. This CDR3 reads CASSMTGVRNQPQHF. The DNA of the CDR3 is TGTGCCAGTAGTATGACAGGGGTACGGAATCAGCCCCAGCATTTT.

With regard to this clonotype: A junction boundary mismatches the germline segment, possibly from a read error. This chain links TRBV7-3 with TRBJ2-7; 9 positions agree with TRBD2. From germline, CDR1 is SGHTA and CDR2 FQGTGA. CDR3 length: 16 amino acids. CDR3 in amino acids: CSSSLETSGYEYEQYF. CDR3 DNA: TGTTCCAGCAGCTTAGAGACTAGCGGTTATGAATACGAGCAGTACTTC.

The chain links TRBV5-1 to TRBJ2-7; 10 bases are shared with TRBD2. V trimming: 0 bases; J trimming: 6 bases; junction bases outside the gene matches: 9. This CDR3 region has 16 residues. Germline V gene data show CDR1 as SGHRS and CDR2 as YFSETQ. CDR3 sequence reads: CASSLAVLAGAREQYF. DNA of the CDR3: TGCGCCAGCAGCTTGGCTGTCCTAGCGGGAGCTCGCGAGCAGTACTTC.

The chain combines TRBV7-2 with TRBJ1-5; TRBD1 agrees at 12 bases. The germline V gene has CDR1 SGHTA and CDR2 FQGNSA. CDR3 length: 15 amino acids. The V segment lost 1 base and the J segment 7 bases; nucleotides outside the gene matches: 2. This chain's CDR3 is CASSLGGTGGQPQHF. CDR3 nucleotides: TGTGCCAGCAGCTTAGGAGGGACAGGGGGCCAGCCCCAGCATTTT.

This clonotype has more than one count but fewer than ten. The rearrangement uses TRBV7-8 and TRBJ1-6, with D perhaps TRBD1 (5 bases). Trimming shortened V by 5 bases and J by 7 bases, and 15 bases separated the two germline ends. This CDR3 spans 15 amino acids. Germline V gives CDR1 SGHVS, CDR2 FQNEAQ. The CDR3 protein is CASSRVRQPNSPLHF. The DNA of the CDR3 is TGTGCCAGCAGCCGAGTGCGACAGCCGAATTCACCCCTCCACTTT.

This clonotype was found a few times. The chain uses TRBV20-1 and TRBJ2-3; TRBD2 matches at 9 bases. J gave up 1 base and V 1 base, and 9 bases lay outside the gene matches. The germline V gene encodes CDR1 DFQATT and CDR2 SNEGSKA (reference sequence). The CDR3 loop spans 17 amino acids. The chain's CDR3 is CSARAGLAGDRTDTQYF. In nucleotides, the CDR3 is TGCAGTGCTAGAGCAGGATTAGCGGGGGACCGCACAGATACGCAGTATTTT.

The V and J genes are TRBV6-2 or TRBV6-3 and TRBJ2-1, with 10 bases fitting TRBD2. CDR1 is MNHEY, CDR2 SVGEGT, per germline. Trimming took 2 bases from V and 9 from J; bases not matched to a gene: 1. CDR3 size: 13 residues. The CDR3 DNA reads TGTGCCAGCAGTTACCTAGCGGGGGTTGAGCAGTTCTTC. Its protein product is CASSYLAGVEQFF.

The genes are TRBV3-1 and TRBJ2-7; a weak D match, TRBD1 (6 bases). There are 17 residues in the CDR3. V shed 0 bases and J shed 3 bases, with 18 bases lying between them. In germline, CDR1 is LGHDT, CDR2 YNNKEL (reference sequence). The CDR3: CASSQDNRDNLNYEQYF. Written as DNA, the CDR3 is TGTGCCAGCAGCCAAGATAATCGGGACAACCTGAACTACGAGCAGTACTTC.

A few counts support this clonotype. The chain has TRBV12-3 or TRBV12-4 and TRBJ1-1; maybe TRBD1 (5 bases). V was clipped by 5 bases and J by 4 bases, with 14 bases between them. The CDR3 runs to 14 residues. The CDR3 coding sequence is TGTGCCAGCAGTCAACAGGTGGTGGGCACTGAAGCTTTCTTT. Encoded protein: CASSQQVVGTEAFF.

This clonotype has more than one count but fewer than ten. The J gene is TRBJ2-1, the V gene TRBV29-1; unclear D gene. V was cut by 0 bases and J by 0 bases, with 9 bases left in between. From germline, CDR1 is SQVTM and CDR2 ANQGSEA. CDR3 length: 15 amino acids. The chain's CDR3 is CSVEEWGSSYNEQFF. The CDR3 bases are TGCAGCGTTGAAGAGTGGGGAAGCTCCTACAATGAGCAGTTCTTC.

The chain carries TRBV6-2 or TRBV6-3 and TRBJ2-7, with TRBD1 matching 7 bases. Germline V gene data show CDR1 as MNHEY and CDR2 as SVGEGT. Losses at the gene ends were 5 bases for V and 5 bases for J; bases not matched to a gene: 12. The CDR3 has 15 amino acids. CDR3 residues: CASSDQGGMSDEQYF. In nucleotides, the CDR3 is TGTGCCAGCAGTGACCAAGGGGGCATGTCAGACGAGCAGTACTTC.

This clonotype was detected a few times. The chain recombines TRBV3-1 with TRBJ2-1; the D gene is possibly TRBD2 (5 bases). The CDR3 loop spans 17 amino acids. From germline, CDR1 is LGHDT and CDR2 YNNKEL (reference sequence). The V end lost 0 bases, the J end lost 4 bases, and 16 bases lay between the germline ends. The CDR3 region is CASSQDLEGPIYNEQFF. DNA of the CDR3: TGTGCCAGCAGCCAAGATCTAGAGGGTCCCATTTACAATGAGCAGTTCTTC.

V gene TRBV19 combines with J gene TRBJ1-2; D uncertain. CDR3 length equals 12 residues. The germline V gene encodes CDR1 LNHDA and CDR2 SQIVND (reference sequence). V was trimmed by 5 bases and J by 2 bases, leaving 6 bases between them. The CDR3: CASSFKNYGYTF. Here the CDR3 DNA reads TGTGCCAGTAGTTTCAAGAACTATGGCTACACCTTC. The full variable domain, in which reference TRBV19 and TRBJ1-2 provide the parts outside the CDR3, is DGGITQSPKYLFRKEGQNVTLSCEQNLNHDAMYWYRQDPGQGLRLIYYSQIVNDFQKGDIAEGYSVSREKKESFPLTVTSAQKNPTAFYLCASSFKNYGYTFGSGTRLTVV.

This clonotype was seen more than once but under ten times. CDR3 residues: CASSLGVLRETQYF. CDR3 sequence (DNA): TGTGCCAGCAGCTTAGGAGTCTTGAGGGAGACCCAGTACTTC. The genes are TRBV7-9 and TRBJ2-5; D is uncertain. Deletions cut 1 base from V and 5 bases from J, with 11 bases between. This CDR3 is built from 14 residues. Per the germline V gene, CDR1 is SEHNR and CDR2 is FQNEAQ (reference sequence).

V is TRBV6-1 and J is TRBJ1-4; D perhaps matches TRBD1 (6 bases). V was pared by 6 bases and J by 8 bases, with 16 bases between. The CDR3 has 14 amino acids. The germline V gene encodes CDR1 MNHNS and CDR2 SASEGT. The CDR3 here is CASRTGQFGEKLFF. Here the CDR3 DNA reads TGTGCCAGCAGGACCGGACAGTTCGGGGAAAAACTGTTTTTT.

The sample holds a few counts of this clonotype. The V and J genes are TRBV7-9 and TRBJ2-7; no clear D. From germline, CDR1 is SEHNR and CDR2 FQNEAQ (reference sequence). V gave up 5 bases and J gave up 6 bases, with 11 bases separating them. This CDR3 comprises 12 residues. The CDR3 nucleotides are TGTGCCAGCAGCAACGACGAAAGCGAGCAGTACTTC. Translation gives CASSNDESEQYF.

This clonotype was seen more than once but under ten times. In DNA form, the CDR3 reads TGCGCCAGCAGGAACCCTAGCGGGGGTGCAGGCACAGATACGCAGTATTTT. Protein sequence: CASRNPSGGAGTDTQYF. The V gene is TRBV4-1, the J gene TRBJ2-3; 10 nucleotides align to TRBD2. The germline CDR1 and CDR2 sequences are MGHRA and YSYEKL. The ends lost 6 bases at V and 1 base at J; junction bases unmatched: 10. The CDR3 is 17 amino acids.

The rearrangement links TRBV3-1 to TRBJ2-5; 8 nucleotides line up with TRBD1. Losses at the gene ends were 1 base for V and 4 bases for J; bases not matched to a gene: 2. This CDR3 has 14 residues. Germline-derived CDR1 and CDR2 are LGHDT and YNNKEL (reference sequence). The CDR3 protein is CASSQAGGTETQYF. The CDR3 coding sequence is TGTGCCAGCAGCCAAGCAGGGGGCACAGAGACCCAGTACTTC.

This clonotype was recorded a few times. For the CDR3, the DNA is TGTGCCAGCAGCTATCTAGCGGGAGCGGCAGATACGCAGTATTTT. Amino acid sequence: CASSYLAGAADTQYF. The J gene is TRBJ2-3, the V gene TRBV7-6; TRBD2 agrees at 10 bases. CDR1 is SGHVS, CDR2 FNYEAQ, per germline. CDR3 length equals 15 residues. J lost 4 bases, V lost 4 bases, and 5 bases had no gene match.

In this sample, this clonotype turned up a few times. For the CDR3, the DNA is TGTGCCAGCAGCTTAAACGGTGGTGAGGATGAGCAGTTCTTC. This encodes CASSLNGGEDEQFF. The chain is built from TRBV7-9 and TRBJ2-1; D gene ambiguous. CDR1 is SEHNR and CDR2 is FQNEAQ in the germline V gene (reference sequence). Trimming left V 2 bases short and J 8 bases short, with 13 bases between. The CDR3 has 14 amino acids.

This clonotype was seen at least ten times. The chain employs TRBV5-1 and TRBJ2-1, with D uncertain. The length of the CDR3 is 14 residues. Trimming stripped 5 bases from V and 3 bases from J, with 12 bases between. Per the germline V gene, CDR1 is SGHRS and CDR2 is YFSETQ. CDR3 sequence (DNA): TGCGCCAGCAGTCGGTTAGCAGACTACAATGAGCAGTTCTTC. Translating it yields CASSRLADYNEQFF.